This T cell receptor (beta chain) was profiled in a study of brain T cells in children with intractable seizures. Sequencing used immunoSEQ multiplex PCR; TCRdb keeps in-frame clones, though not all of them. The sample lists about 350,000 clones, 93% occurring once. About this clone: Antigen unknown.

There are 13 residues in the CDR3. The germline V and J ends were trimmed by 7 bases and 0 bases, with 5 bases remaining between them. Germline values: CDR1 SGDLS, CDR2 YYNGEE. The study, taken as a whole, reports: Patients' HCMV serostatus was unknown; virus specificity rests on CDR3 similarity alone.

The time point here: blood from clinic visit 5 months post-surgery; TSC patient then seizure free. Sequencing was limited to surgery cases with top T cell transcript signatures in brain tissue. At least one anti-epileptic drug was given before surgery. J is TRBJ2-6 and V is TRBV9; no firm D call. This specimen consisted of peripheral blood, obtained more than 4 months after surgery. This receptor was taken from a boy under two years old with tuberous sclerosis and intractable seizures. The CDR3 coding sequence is TGTGCCAGCGCACGCTCTGGGGCCAACGTCCTGACTTTC. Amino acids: CASARSGANVLTF.